This T cell receptor (beta chain) is drawn from a study of T cell responses to AZD1222 COVID-19 vaccine. General study findings and limits: At baseline, seropositivity was found in only six or seven AZD1222 recipients. Every sample of the repertoires postdated the peak T cell response. Clonal diversity was possibly underestimated, and the donors were mostly white British, with more females.

The assay was immunoSEQ multiplex PCR, and TCRdb's table has in-frame clones only and misses some. The top ten clones hold approximately 5.6% of a sample with tens of thousands of clones, 92% of them seen once. Notes on this clone: Its cognate antigen is unknown.

The germline V gene encodes CDR1 SQVTM and CDR2 ANQGSEA. The CDR3 loop spans 15 amino acids. Between the trimmed V and J ends, which lost 4 bases and 5 bases, there was a span of 19 bases. The V call is TRBV29-1, the J call TRBJ2-3, with no clear D. The clonotype originates from an adult in good health. Sequences were derived from peripheral blood, sampled on day 0 of AZD1222 vaccination. The CDR3 region is CSVVMVLTDGDTQYF. The CDR3 nucleotides read TGCAGCGTTGTAATGGTCCTCACGGATGGAGATACGCAGTATTTT.